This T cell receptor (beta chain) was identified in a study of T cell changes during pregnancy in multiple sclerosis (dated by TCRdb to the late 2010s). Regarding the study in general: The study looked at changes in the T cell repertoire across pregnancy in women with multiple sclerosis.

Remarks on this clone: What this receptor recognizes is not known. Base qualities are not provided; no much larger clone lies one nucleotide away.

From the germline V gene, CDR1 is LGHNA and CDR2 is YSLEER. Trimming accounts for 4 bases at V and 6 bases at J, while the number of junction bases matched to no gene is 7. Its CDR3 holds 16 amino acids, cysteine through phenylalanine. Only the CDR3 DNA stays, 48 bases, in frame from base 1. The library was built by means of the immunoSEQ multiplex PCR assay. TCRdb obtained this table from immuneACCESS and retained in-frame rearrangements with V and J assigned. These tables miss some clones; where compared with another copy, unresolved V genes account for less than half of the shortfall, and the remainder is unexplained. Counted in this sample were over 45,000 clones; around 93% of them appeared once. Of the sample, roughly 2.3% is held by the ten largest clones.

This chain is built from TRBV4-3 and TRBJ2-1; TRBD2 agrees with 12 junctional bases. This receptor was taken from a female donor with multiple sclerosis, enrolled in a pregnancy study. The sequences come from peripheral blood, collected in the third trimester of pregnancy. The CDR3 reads CASSPPLAGGLNEQFF. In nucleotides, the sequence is TGCGCCAGCAGCCCACCTCTAGCGGGAGGGCTCAATGAGCAGTTCTTC.